The entry below describes one TCR beta chain. What it binds is not known. For TCR, cDNA came from 5'RACE template switching, which added a universal primer site and UMIs. Via MiXCR, TCRdb re-called the 5' RACE reads, giving one row per CDR3 protein. The sample records 350,000 to 450,000 distinct CDR3 sequences, about 6% being singletons. The source of the sample is a study of T cells after yellow fever vaccination. The overall study: Researchers used SMART-Seq v4 Ultra Low Input to prepare fractions that had low cell numbers. Findings and caveats of the study: Weaker in magnitude, the secondary response showed a faster peak on day 5 versus 15.

The CDR3 loop spans 15 amino acids. Deletions cut 1 base from V and 2 bases from J, with 14 bases between. CDR1 is DFQATT and CDR2 is SNEGSKA in the germline V gene (reference sequence). The sequences come from PBMCs, collected 5 days after the yellow fever booster vaccination. The chain carries TRBV20-1 and TRBJ2-5; D gene unclear. This clonotype was sampled from a man younger than 45 who received the YFV17D yellow fever vaccine. This CDR3 is CSARVWRRQQETQYF. In DNA form, the CDR3 reads TGCAGTGCTAGAGTCTGGAGACGCCAACAAGAGACCCAGTACTTC.